This TCR beta chain derives from a study of metastatic and nonmetastatic thyroid tumors. This clone occurred many times. No treatment had been given to any patient before thyroid surgery. CDR1 MDHEN and CDR2 SYDVKM come from the germline V gene. V was shortened by 7 bases and J by 8 bases, with 17 bases between the two germline ends. The CDR3 length is 14 residues. TCRdb re-called clones from the PCR reads using MiXCR. The sample shows roughly 20,000 clones, 15% to 20% of them seen only once. What was sequenced was adjacent normal tissue. V usage is TRBV28 and J usage is TRBJ1-4; TRBD1 is a possible D gene (6 bases). The receptor's source is a male donor with papillary thyroid cancer or a benign thyroid nodule (not recorded which). Some clones in this sample may be carry-over from other donors' samples. CDR3 DNA sequence: TGTGCCAGCACCCAACAGGGTTCATACGAAAAACTGTTTTTT. Its protein product is CASTQQGSYEKLFF.